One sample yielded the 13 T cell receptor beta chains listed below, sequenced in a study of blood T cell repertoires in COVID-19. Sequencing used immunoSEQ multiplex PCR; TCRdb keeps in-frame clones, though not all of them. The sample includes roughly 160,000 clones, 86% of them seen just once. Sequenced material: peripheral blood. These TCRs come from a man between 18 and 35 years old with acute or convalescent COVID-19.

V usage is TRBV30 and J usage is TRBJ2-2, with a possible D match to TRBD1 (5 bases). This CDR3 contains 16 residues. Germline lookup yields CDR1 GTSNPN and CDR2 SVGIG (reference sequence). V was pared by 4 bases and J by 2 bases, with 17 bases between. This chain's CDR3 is CAWTPSRTTNTGELFF. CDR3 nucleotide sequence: TGTGCCTGGACCCCTTCGAGGACAACTAACACCGGGGAGCTGTTTTTT.

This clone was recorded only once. For the CDR3, the DNA is TGTGCCAGCAGCTTAGATGGGGGGTCCTTAAGTAAAGAGACCCAGTACTTC. The encoded protein is CASSLDGGSLSKETQYF. V gene TRBV11-2 combines with J gene TRBJ2-5, with a possible D match to TRBD2 (6 bases). Per germline, CDR1 SGHAT and CDR2 FQNNGV. The CDR3 is 17 amino acids. The ends were cut back, 0 bases at V and 3 bases at J, with 17 bases in the middle. Full variable domain (outside the CDR3, taken from reference TRBV11-2 and TRBJ2-5): EAGVAQSPRYKIIEKRQSVAFWCNPISGHATLYWYQQILGQGPKLLIQFQNNGVVDDSQLPKDRFSAERLKGVDSTLKIQPAKLEDSAVYLCASSLDGGSLSKETQYFGPGTRLLVL.

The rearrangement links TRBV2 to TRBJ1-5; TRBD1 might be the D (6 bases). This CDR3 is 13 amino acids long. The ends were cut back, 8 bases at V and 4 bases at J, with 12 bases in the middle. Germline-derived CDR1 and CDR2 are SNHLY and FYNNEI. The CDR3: CASHLGANQPQHF. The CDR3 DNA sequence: TGTGCCAGCCACCTGGGGGCGAATCAGCCCCAGCATTTT. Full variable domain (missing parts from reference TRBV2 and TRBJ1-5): EPEVTQTPSHQVTQMGQEVILRCVPISNHLYFYWYRQILGQKVEFLVSFYNNEISEKSEIFDDQFSVERPDGSNFTLKIRSTKLEDSAMYFCASHLGANQPQHFGDGTRLSIL.

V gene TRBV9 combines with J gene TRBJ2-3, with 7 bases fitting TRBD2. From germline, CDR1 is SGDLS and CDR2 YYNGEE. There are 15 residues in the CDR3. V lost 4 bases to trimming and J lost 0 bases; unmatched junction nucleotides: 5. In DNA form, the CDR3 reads TGTGCCAGCAGCATGGGACTAATTAGCACAGATACGCAGTATTTT. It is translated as CASSMGLISTDTQYF.

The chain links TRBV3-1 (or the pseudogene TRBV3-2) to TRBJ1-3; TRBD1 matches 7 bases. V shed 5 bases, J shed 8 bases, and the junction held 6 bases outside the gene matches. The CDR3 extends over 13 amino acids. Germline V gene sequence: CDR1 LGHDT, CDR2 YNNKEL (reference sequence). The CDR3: CASSLDRSHTIYF. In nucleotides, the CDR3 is TGTGCCAGCAGCTTGGACAGGAGCCACACCATATATTTT.

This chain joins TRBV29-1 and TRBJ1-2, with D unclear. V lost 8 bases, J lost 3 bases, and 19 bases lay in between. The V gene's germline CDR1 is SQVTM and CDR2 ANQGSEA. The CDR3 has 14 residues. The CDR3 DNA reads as TGCAGCTCCCGCGGGGAGGGAGTAGACTATGGCTACACCTTC. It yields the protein CSSRGEGVDYGYTF.

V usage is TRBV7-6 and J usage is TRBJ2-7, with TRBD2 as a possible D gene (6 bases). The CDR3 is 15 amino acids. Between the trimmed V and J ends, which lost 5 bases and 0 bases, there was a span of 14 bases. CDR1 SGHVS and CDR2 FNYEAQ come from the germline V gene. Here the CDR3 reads CASSPGAGRSYEQYF. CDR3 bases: TGTGCCAGCAGCCCCGGGGCGGGGCGCTCCTACGAGCAGTACTTC.

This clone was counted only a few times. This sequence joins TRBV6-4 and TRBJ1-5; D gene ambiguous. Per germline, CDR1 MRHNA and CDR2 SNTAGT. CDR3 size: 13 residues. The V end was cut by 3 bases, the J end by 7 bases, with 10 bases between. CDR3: CASSDPPGQPQHF. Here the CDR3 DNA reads TGTGCCAGCAGTGATCCCCCGGGGCAGCCCCAGCATTTT.

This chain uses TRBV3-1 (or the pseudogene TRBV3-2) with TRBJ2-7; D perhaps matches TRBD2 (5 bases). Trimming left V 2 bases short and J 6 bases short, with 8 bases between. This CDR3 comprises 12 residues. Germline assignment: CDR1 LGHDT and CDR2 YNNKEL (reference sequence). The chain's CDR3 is CASSQTSGEQYF. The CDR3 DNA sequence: TGTGCCAGCAGCCAAACCAGCGGCGAGCAGTACTTC.

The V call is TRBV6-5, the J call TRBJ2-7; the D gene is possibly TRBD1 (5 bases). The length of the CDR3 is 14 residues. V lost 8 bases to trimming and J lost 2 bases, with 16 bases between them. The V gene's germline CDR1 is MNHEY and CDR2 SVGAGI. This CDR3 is CASLLTQGPYEQYV. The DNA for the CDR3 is TGTGCCAGCCTCCTGACGCAGGGTCCCTACGAGCAGTACGTC.

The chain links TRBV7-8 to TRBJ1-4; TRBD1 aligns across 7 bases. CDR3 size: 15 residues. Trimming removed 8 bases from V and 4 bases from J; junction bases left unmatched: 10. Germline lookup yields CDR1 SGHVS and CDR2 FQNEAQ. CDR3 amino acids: CASGNDRVYNEKLFF. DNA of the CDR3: TGTGCCAGCGGAAACGACAGGGTATATAATGAAAAACTGTTTTTT. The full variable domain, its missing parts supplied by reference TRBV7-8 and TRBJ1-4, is GAGVSQSPRYKVAKRGQDVALRCDPISGHVSLFWYQQALGQGPEFLTYFQNEAQLDKSGLPSDRFFAERPEGSVSTLKIQRTQQEDSAVYLCASGNDRVYNEKLFFGSGTQLSVL.

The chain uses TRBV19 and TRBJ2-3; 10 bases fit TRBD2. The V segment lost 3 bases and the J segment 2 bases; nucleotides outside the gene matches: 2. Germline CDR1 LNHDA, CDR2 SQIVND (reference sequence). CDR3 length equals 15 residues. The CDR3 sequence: CASSIGLADTDTQYF. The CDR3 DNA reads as TGTGCCAGTAGTATCGGACTAGCGGACACAGATACGCAGTATTTT.

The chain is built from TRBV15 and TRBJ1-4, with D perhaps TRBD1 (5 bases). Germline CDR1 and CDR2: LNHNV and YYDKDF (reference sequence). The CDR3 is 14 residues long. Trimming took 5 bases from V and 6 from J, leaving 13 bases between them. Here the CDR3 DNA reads TGTGCCACCAGCGGGGTGGGACTAGATGAAAAACTGTTTTTT. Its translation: CATSGVGLDEKLFF.